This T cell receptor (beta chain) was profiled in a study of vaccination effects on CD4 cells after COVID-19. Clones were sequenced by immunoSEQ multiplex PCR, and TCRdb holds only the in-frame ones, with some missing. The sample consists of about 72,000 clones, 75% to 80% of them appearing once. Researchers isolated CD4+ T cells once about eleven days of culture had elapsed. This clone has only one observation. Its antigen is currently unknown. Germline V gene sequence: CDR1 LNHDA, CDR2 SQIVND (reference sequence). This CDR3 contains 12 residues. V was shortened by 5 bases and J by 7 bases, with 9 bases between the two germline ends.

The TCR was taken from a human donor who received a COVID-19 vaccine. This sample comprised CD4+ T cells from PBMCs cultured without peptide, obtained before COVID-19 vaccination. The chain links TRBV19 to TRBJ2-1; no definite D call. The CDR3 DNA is TGTGCCAGTAGTGACCGACGGAATGAGCAGTTCTTC. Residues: CASSDRRNEQFF. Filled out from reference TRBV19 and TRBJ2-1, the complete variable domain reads DGGITQSPKYLFRKEGQNVTLSCEQNLNHDAMYWYRQDPGQGLRLIYYSQIVNDFQKGDIAEGYSVSREKKESFPLTVTSAQKNPTAFYLCASSDRRNEQFFGPGTRLTVL.